This is a list of T cell receptor beta chains from one sample in a study of response to subunit inactivated influenza vaccine. Using its own MiXCR run on the RT-PCR reads, TCRdb lists one record per CDR3 protein. This table holds 530,000 or so distinct CDR3 sequences, about 11% found once. The source was PBMCs from blood, collected on the day of vaccination. The receptor set was obtained from a man aged 45 to 65 who received an inactivated influenza vaccine. CDR3s include the opening cysteine and the closing phenylalanine or tryptophan. Each record gives: J gene, clone size, V gene, CDR3 protein. The listing skips clone size in some rows; elsewhere it reads once, few, many or a size class.

j_call: TRBJ2-7
clone_size: few
v_call: TRBV9
cdr3_aa: CASSVAGGLSYEQYF

j_call: TRBJ1-6
clone_size: many
v_call: TRBV2
cdr3_aa: CASTIAGGVSYNSPLHF

j_call: TRBJ2-3
clone_size: .
v_call: TRBV6-5
cdr3_aa: CASSYDPTDTQYF

j_call: TRBJ2-1
clone_size: .
v_call: TRBV20-1
cdr3_aa: CSAGGPPLVDEQFF

j_call: TRBJ2-7
clone_size: .
v_call: TRBV9
cdr3_aa: CASSTQPGTREQYF

j_call: TRBJ2-1
clone_size: many
v_call: TRBV4-1
cdr3_aa: CASSQVGVEQFF

j_call: TRBJ2-1
clone_size: .
v_call: TRBV12-3/TRBV12-4
cdr3_aa: CASSLGTGRFF

j_call: TRBJ2-7
clone_size: few
v_call: TRBV2
cdr3_aa: CASNRDLYEQYF

j_call: TRBJ2-1
clone_size: few
v_call: TRBV20-1
cdr3_aa: CSAGQGDNEQFF

j_call: TRBJ2-3
clone_size: .
v_call: TRBV5-5
cdr3_aa: CASSQGSADTQYF

j_call: TRBJ2-2
clone_size: many
v_call: TRBV7-3
cdr3_aa: CASSLNGELGELFF

j_call: TRBJ2-5
clone_size: .
v_call: TRBV5-1
cdr3_aa: CASSTGTSPGTQYF

j_call: TRBJ1-1
clone_size: .
v_call: TRBV7-9
cdr3_aa: CASSLDQGSAEAFF

j_call: TRBJ2-1
clone_size: many
v_call: TRBV11-2
cdr3_aa: CASIHGMDNEQFF

j_call: TRBJ1-1
clone_size: few
v_call: TRBV28
cdr3_aa: CASSFGQGLWYTEAFF

j_call: TRBJ1-6
clone_size: .
v_call: TRBV7-9
cdr3_aa: CASSLAGGNYSPLHF

j_call: TRBJ2-3
clone_size: many
v_call: TRBV5-1
cdr3_aa: CASSQDSVSTDTQYF

j_call: TRBJ2-1
clone_size: many
v_call: TRBV5-1
cdr3_aa: CASSLGDRVYNEQFF

j_call: TRBJ1-1
clone_size: .
v_call: TRBV6-1
cdr3_aa: CASRSPTGTAYAEAFF

j_call: TRBJ2-7
clone_size: .
v_call: TRBV29-1
cdr3_aa: CSVQSRWIPPYEQYF

j_call: TRBJ2-3
clone_size: many
v_call: TRBV10-3
cdr3_aa: CAINGGPDTQYF

j_call: TRBJ2-7
clone_size: .
v_call: TRBV12-3/TRBV12-4
cdr3_aa: CASSFEDRGREQYF

j_call: TRBJ2-3
clone_size: .
v_call: TRBV28
cdr3_aa: CATTASAGGVGTDTQYF

j_call: TRBJ2-2
clone_size: .
v_call: TRBV7-2
cdr3_aa: CASSLSETGELFF

j_call: TRBJ2-5
clone_size: many
v_call: TRBV5-1
cdr3_aa: CASSLDSGETQYF

j_call: TRBJ2-1
clone_size: .
v_call: TRBV28
cdr3_aa: CASSPQGAGTYNEQFF

j_call: TRBJ2-1
clone_size: many
v_call: TRBV3-1
cdr3_aa: CASSRELISSYNEQFF

j_call: TRBJ2-1
clone_size: .
v_call: TRBV18
cdr3_aa: CASSPGQATGGEQFF

j_call: TRBJ2-7
clone_size: .
v_call: TRBV20-1
cdr3_aa: CSARDSSGGSIWDEQYF

j_call: TRBJ1-5
clone_size: .
v_call: TRBV20-1
cdr3_aa: CSAKRGGQPQHF

j_call: TRBJ2-3
clone_size: many
v_call: TRBV20-1
cdr3_aa: CSETNGDTQYF

j_call: TRBJ1-2
clone_size: many
v_call: TRBV12-3/TRBV12-4
cdr3_aa: CASTSPSLSGYGYTF

j_call: TRBJ2-7
clone_size: .
v_call: TRBV5-1
cdr3_aa: CASSLAVETYEQYF

j_call: TRBJ2-7
clone_size: .
v_call: TRBV21-1
cdr3_aa: CASSICRPPSKYF

j_call: TRBJ2-1
clone_size: few
v_call: TRBV15
cdr3_aa: CATSRGGQTGDYNEQFF

j_call: TRBJ2-1
clone_size: .
v_call: TRBV6-5
cdr3_aa: CASSYSGGVLNNEQFF

j_call: TRBJ2-3
clone_size: many
v_call: TRBV4-3
cdr3_aa: CASSQGYADTQYF

j_call: TRBJ2-1
clone_size: few
v_call: TRBV3-1
cdr3_aa: CASSHGAGWGNEQFF

j_call: TRBJ2-1
clone_size: .
v_call: TRBV3-1
cdr3_aa: CASGTDNEQFF

j_call: TRBJ1-1
clone_size: .
v_call: TRBV12-3/TRBV12-4
cdr3_aa: CASSLGPGLNTEAFF

j_call: TRBJ2-2
clone_size: .
v_call: TRBV6-5
cdr3_aa: CASSYAGRGANTGELFF

j_call: TRBJ1-1
clone_size: .
v_call: TRBV10-3
cdr3_aa: CAAGTAITEAFF

j_call: TRBJ2-3
clone_size: .
v_call: TRBV6-1
cdr3_aa: CASASADSTDTQYF

j_call: TRBJ2-6
clone_size: .
v_call: TRBV28
cdr3_aa: CASSPTRLAGQFFSGANVLTF